Listed below are T cell receptor beta chains from one sample, sequenced in a study of T-cell memory formation after mild COVID-19. Each CDR3 protein is one row after TCRdb ran MiXCR on the 5' RACE reads. Of tens of thousands of distinct CDR3 sequences listed, roughly a sixth were seen once; the top ten hold more than 1.3%. The sequencing input was PBMCs or a T cell subset sorted from them (not recorded which). All receptors come from an adult who had mild COVID-19 (a few samples of this study predate the infection). Cell type and time point are not known. Each CDR3 is given with its conserved first and last residue. A D gene is named only where the DNA matches it firmly. Only some rows state a clone size, as once, few, many or a class for expanded clones.

v_call: TRBV6-5; d_call: TRBD1; j_call: TRBJ1-1; clone_size: -; cdr3_nt: TGTGCCAGCAGTTACTCGATGACAGGGGTGAACACTGAAGCTTTCTTT; cdr3_aa: CASSYSMTGVNTEAFF
v_call: TRBV4-1; d_call: TRBD1; j_call: TRBJ1-1; clone_size: many; cdr3_nt: TGCGCCAGCAGCCAAGATCAACAGGGGCGGAGGGAAGCTTTCTTT; cdr3_aa: CASSQDQQGRREAFF
v_call: TRBV6-5; d_call: -; j_call: TRBJ1-3; clone_size: many; cdr3_nt: TGTGCCAGCAGGAACGGGGGCTACTCTGGAAACACCATATATTTT; cdr3_aa: CASRNGGYSGNTIYF
v_call: TRBV4-3; d_call: -; j_call: TRBJ1-1; clone_size: -; cdr3_nt: TGCGCCAGCAGCCGTTCGACTGTTCTGAACACTGAAGCTTTCTTT; cdr3_aa: CASSRSTVLNTEAFF
v_call: TRBV7-8; d_call: -; j_call: TRBJ1-1; clone_size: many; cdr3_nt: TGTGCCAGCAGCTCCTGGGGCCAGGAAGCTTTCTTT; cdr3_aa: CASSSWGQEAFF
v_call: TRBV6-5; d_call: TRBD1; j_call: TRBJ1-5; clone_size: many; cdr3_nt: TGTGCCAGCAGTTACGACAGGGTCCGGCCCCAGCATTTT; cdr3_aa: CASSYDRVRPQHF
v_call: TRBV7-7; d_call: -; j_call: TRBJ2-1; clone_size: many; cdr3_nt: TGTGCTAGCAGCTCAAGCCCGAACACGGGGAATGAGCAGTTCTTC; cdr3_aa: CASSSSPNTGNEQFF
v_call: TRBV12-3/TRBV12-4; d_call: TRBD1; j_call: TRBJ1-2; clone_size: many; cdr3_nt: TGTGCCAGCAGTTTAGGGGGGACAGGATCCGGCTACACCTTC; cdr3_aa: CASSLGGTGSGYTF
v_call: TRBV7-2; d_call: -; j_call: TRBJ2-2; clone_size: many; cdr3_nt: TGTGCCAGCAGCTATGGGGTCACCGGGGAGCTGTTTTTT; cdr3_aa: CASSYGVTGELFF
v_call: TRBV12-3/TRBV12-4; d_call: -; j_call: TRBJ1-1; clone_size: many; cdr3_nt: TGTGCCAGCAGTATAGCGGGGGCCCAGGAAGCTTTCTTT; cdr3_aa: CASSIAGAQEAFF
v_call: TRBV3-1; d_call: -; j_call: TRBJ1-1; clone_size: many; cdr3_nt: TGTGCCAGCAGCCACGAAATGGGGGATAAAGCTTTCTTT; cdr3_aa: CASSHEMGDKAFF
v_call: TRBV29-1; d_call: -; j_call: TRBJ2-7; clone_size: many; cdr3_nt: TGCAGCGTTGGGCCAGGGAGGGAGCAGTACTTC; cdr3_aa: CSVGPGREQYF
v_call: TRBV19; d_call: TRBD1; j_call: TRBJ1-5; clone_size: -; cdr3_nt: TGTGCCAGTAGTATCCGGACAGGTCTTAGCAATCAGCCCCAGCATTTT; cdr3_aa: CASSIRTGLSNQPQHF
v_call: TRBV4-3; d_call: -; j_call: TRBJ2-1; clone_size: many; cdr3_nt: TGCGCCAGCAGCCAAGTAGGGGGAACGTACAATGAGCAGTTCTTC; cdr3_aa: CASSQVGGTYNEQFF
v_call: TRBV4-1; d_call: TRBD1; j_call: TRBJ2-1; clone_size: many; cdr3_nt: TGCGCCAGCAGCCCTGACAGGGCCTCCTACAATGAGCAGTTCTTC; cdr3_aa: CASSPDRASYNEQFF
v_call: TRBV5-1; d_call: -; j_call: TRBJ2-7; clone_size: few; cdr3_nt: TGCGCCAGCAGCCCGCTAAGGGGAAAAACCTACGAGCAGTACTTC; cdr3_aa: CASSPLRGKTYEQYF
v_call: TRBV5-1; d_call: -; j_call: TRBJ2-7; clone_size: many; cdr3_nt: TGCGCCAGCAGCCCCGGACAGGATCGGGGGTCCTACGAGCAGTACTTC; cdr3_aa: CASSPGQDRGSYEQYF
v_call: TRBV6-1; d_call: TRBD1; j_call: TRBJ1-5; clone_size: -; cdr3_nt: TGTGCCACCAATACAGGGGCTGGCAATCAGCCCCAGCATTTT; cdr3_aa: CATNTGAGNQPQHF
v_call: TRBV9; d_call: TRBD2; j_call: TRBJ2-7; clone_size: -; cdr3_nt: TGTGCCAGCAGCGTAGAGGGTAGCGGGCCCTACGAGCAGTACTTC; cdr3_aa: CASSVEGSGPYEQYF
v_call: TRBV10-3; d_call: -; j_call: TRBJ2-5; clone_size: many; cdr3_nt: TGTGCCATCAGTGATAGGGGTGGGAAGCAAGAGACCCAGTACTTC; cdr3_aa: CAISDRGGKQETQYF
v_call: TRBV2; d_call: -; j_call: TRBJ2-1; clone_size: many; cdr3_nt: TGTGCCAGCAGTGAATCCGGACTAACGTACAATGAGCAGTTCTTC; cdr3_aa: CASSESGLTYNEQFF
v_call: TRBV2; d_call: -; j_call: TRBJ2-3; clone_size: many; cdr3_nt: TGTGCCAGCAAAATCGAGGGCGGGATCGGCACAGATACGCAGTATTTT; cdr3_aa: CASKIEGGIGTDTQYF
v_call: TRBV7-3; d_call: -; j_call: TRBJ2-3; clone_size: -; cdr3_nt: TGTGCCAGCAGCTTATACCCCCTTGGGACGGGCAACACAGATACGCAGTATTTT; cdr3_aa: CASSLYPLGTGNTDTQYF
v_call: TRBV7-2; d_call: -; j_call: TRBJ2-2; clone_size: many; cdr3_nt: TGTGCCAGCAGGTTTACGGCTTCCGGGGAGCTGTTTTTT; cdr3_aa: CASRFTASGELFF
v_call: TRBV3-1; d_call: TRBD2; j_call: TRBJ2-7; clone_size: -; cdr3_nt: TGTGCCAGCAGCGCCCGCCCGCTAGCGGATACCTACGAGCAGTACTTC; cdr3_aa: CASSARPLADTYEQYF
v_call: TRBV20-1; d_call: -; j_call: TRBJ2-2; clone_size: many; cdr3_nt: TGCAGTGCTAGTGCGCTAGTGTCGGCCGGGGAGCTGTTTTTT; cdr3_aa: CSASALVSAGELFF
v_call: TRBV12-3/TRBV12-4; d_call: -; j_call: TRBJ2-1; clone_size: many; cdr3_nt: TGTGCCAGCAACGACGGAGACTCCTACAATGAGCAGTTCTTC; cdr3_aa: CASNDGDSYNEQFF
v_call: TRBV27; d_call: -; j_call: TRBJ2-6; clone_size: many; cdr3_nt: TGTGCCAGCAGTCAGCGCCGAAGTGGGGCCAACGTCCTGACTTTC; cdr3_aa: CASSQRRSGANVLTF
v_call: TRBV7-2; d_call: -; j_call: TRBJ1-1; clone_size: many; cdr3_nt: TGTGCCAGCAGCGGGCGTCGACAGAGGAACACTGAAGCTTTCTTT; cdr3_aa: CASSGRRQRNTEAFF
v_call: TRBV29-1; d_call: TRBD1; j_call: TRBJ1-2; clone_size: -; cdr3_nt: TGCAGCGTTGGAATTCGACGAAGCAGGGGGCAGGCAAACTATGGCTACACCTTC; cdr3_aa: CSVGIRRSRGQANYGYTF
v_call: TRBV6-2/TRBV6-3; d_call: -; j_call: TRBJ1-1; clone_size: many; cdr3_nt: TGTGCCAGCACCCGGAGGTCCCCCCTTAGGGCTTTCTTT; cdr3_aa: CASTRRSPLRAFF
v_call: TRBV4-3; d_call: -; j_call: TRBJ2-1; clone_size: many; cdr3_nt: TGCGCCAGCAGCCAAGATCGAATAGGTAGCCGATTAGAGCAGTTCTTC; cdr3_aa: CASSQDRIGSRLEQFF
v_call: TRBV6-2/TRBV6-3; d_call: -; j_call: TRBJ2-7; clone_size: many; cdr3_nt: TGTGCCAGCAGTTCCGCGTTTTTAGCCTACGAGCAGTACTTC; cdr3_aa: CASSSAFLAYEQYF
v_call: TRBV4-3; d_call: -; j_call: TRBJ1-5; clone_size: many; cdr3_nt: TGCGCCAGCAGCCAGGACAGCTATAGCAATCACCCCCAGCATTTT; cdr3_aa: CASSQDSYSNHPQHF
v_call: TRBV19; d_call: -; j_call: TRBJ2-1; clone_size: many; cdr3_nt: TGTGCCACTAATGAGGGGAGCTCCTACAATGAGCAGTTCTTC; cdr3_aa: CATNEGSSYNEQFF
v_call: TRBV10-3; d_call: TRBD1; j_call: TRBJ1-1; clone_size: -; cdr3_nt: TGTGCCATCAGTGAGTTGCAGGGGGACACTGAAGCTTTCTTT; cdr3_aa: CAISELQGDTEAFF
v_call: TRBV18; d_call: TRBD1; j_call: TRBJ2-3; clone_size: -; cdr3_nt: TGTGCCAGCTCACCCCAGAGACAGGGTGGGCCTAGCACAGATACGCAGTATTTT; cdr3_aa: CASSPQRQGGPSTDTQYF
v_call: TRBV12-3/TRBV12-4; d_call: TRBD1; j_call: TRBJ1-1; clone_size: many; cdr3_nt: TGTGCCAGCAGTCCACCGGGACAGGGGAACACTGAAGCTTTCTTT; cdr3_aa: CASSPPGQGNTEAFF
v_call: TRBV7-9; d_call: TRBD2; j_call: TRBJ2-2; clone_size: many; cdr3_nt: TGTGCCAGCAGCTTTTCGGGAGGCACCGGGGAGCTGTTTTTT; cdr3_aa: CASSFSGGTGELFF
v_call: TRBV11-3; d_call: -; j_call: TRBJ2-7; clone_size: many; cdr3_nt: TGTGCCAGCAGCTGGGGGCGAGGGACCTACGAGCAGTACTTC; cdr3_aa: CASSWGRGTYEQYF
v_call: TRBV5-1; d_call: -; j_call: TRBJ2-7; clone_size: medium-sized; cdr3_nt: TGCGCCAGCAGCTTGGCCGCAGGGGTCACTCACGAGCAGTACTTC; cdr3_aa: CASSLAAGVTHEQYF
v_call: TRBV5-1; d_call: -; j_call: TRBJ1-2; clone_size: many; cdr3_nt: TGCGCCAGCAGCTTGGAGGTTCCGACGGCTGGCTACACCTTC; cdr3_aa: CASSLEVPTAGYTF
v_call: TRBV12-3/TRBV12-4; d_call: -; j_call: TRBJ2-7; clone_size: few; cdr3_nt: TGTGCCAGCAGTTGGGGCAGGTCCTACGAGCAGTACTTC; cdr3_aa: CASSWGRSYEQYF
v_call: TRBV7-8; d_call: TRBD1; j_call: TRBJ2-5; clone_size: few; cdr3_nt: TGTGCCAGCAGCTTAGACAGGGGGCAGGAGACCCAGTACTTC; cdr3_aa: CASSLDRGQETQYF
v_call: TRBV5-1; d_call: TRBD2; j_call: TRBJ2-3; clone_size: many; cdr3_nt: TGCGCCAGCAGCTCACCGGGACTAGCGGGGGGGAGCACAGATACGCAGTATTTT; cdr3_aa: CASSSPGLAGGSTDTQYF
v_call: TRBV12-1; d_call: -; j_call: TRBJ1-1; clone_size: many; cdr3_nt: TGTGCCAGCAGCTCCAGCTTTGCTTTCTTT; cdr3_aa: CASSSSFAFF
v_call: TRBV10-3; d_call: -; j_call: TRBJ1-2; clone_size: many; cdr3_nt: TGTGCCATCAGTGACAGGGGTGCGAACTATGGCTACACCTTC; cdr3_aa: CAISDRGANYGYTF